The 14 T cell receptor beta chains listed next were all sequenced from one sample in a study of cytomegalovirus exposure and HLA in healthy donors. The PCR had 60 Vbeta and 13 Jbeta primers. Generated by immunoSEQ multiplex PCR, the TCRdb table keeps only in-frame clones and is missing some. The repertoire holds approximately 220,000 clones, with around 75% as singletons. Sequences were obtained from PBMCs. The receptor source for this set is a woman in her 30s in good health and CMV-seronegative.

This chain uses TRBV5-6 with TRBJ2-5; 7 bases line up with TRBD1. The germline V gene encodes CDR1 SGHDT and CDR2 YYEEEE. After removal of 2 bases from V and 2 bases from J, the junction contained 3 bases not matched to a gene. The CDR3 has 14 amino acids. CDR3 protein: CASSLRDRQETQYF. The DNA for the CDR3 is TGTGCCAGCAGCTTAAGGGACAGACAAGAGACCCAGTACTTC.

The V call is TRBV11-3, the J call TRBJ2-1; 8 nucleotides match TRBD2. The CDR3 consists of 16 residues. V shed 5 bases and J 5 bases; nucleotides not matched to a gene: 11. Germline CDR1 SGHNT, CDR2 YENEEA. The CDR3 nucleotides read TGTGCCAGCAGCCTCAGGTCGGTAGCGGGGAACAATGAGCAGTTCTTC. Encoded protein: CASSLRSVAGNNEQFF. The full variable domain, rest sourced from reference TRBV11-3 and TRBJ2-1, is EAGVVQSPRYKIIEKKQPVAFWCNPISGHNTLYWYLQNLGQGPELLIRYENEEAVDDSQLPKDRFSAERLKGVDSTLKIQPAELGDSAVYLCASSLRSVAGNNEQFFGPGTRLTVL.

The V and J genes are TRBV19 and TRBJ1-4; 9 bases line up with TRBD1. The CDR3 loop spans 14 amino acids. V lost 8 bases to trimming and J lost 7 bases; unmatched junction nucleotides: 8. From germline, CDR1 is LNHDA and CDR2 SQIVND (reference sequence). CDR3 DNA: TGTGCCAGTTCAGACAGGGGGTTGAGTGAAAAACTGTTTTTT. It encodes CASSDRGLSEKLFF.

The count of this clone is one. J is TRBJ1-2 and V is TRBV5-6; 9 bases match TRBD1. The CDR3 contains 15 residues. The germline gives CDR1 SGHDT, CDR2 YYEEEE. V gave up 4 bases and J gave up 3 bases; unmatched junction bases: 7. CDR3 sequence: CASSTGTGYDYGYTF. CDR3 coding DNA: TGTGCCAGCAGCACAGGGACAGGGTATGACTATGGCTACACCTTC.

The chain recombines TRBV7-8 with TRBJ2-1; 10 positions agree with TRBD1. Germline V gene lookup returns CDR1 SGHVS and CDR2 FQNEAQ. The V and J ends lost 8 bases and 10 bases, in that order; junction bases with no gene match: 8. The length of the CDR3 is 13 residues. CDR3 coding DNA: TGTGCCAGCGCGGGGACAGGGGACGAGGAGCAGTTCTTC. Translated, it gives CASAGTGDEEQFF.

The chain has TRBV27 and TRBJ2-3; perhaps TRBD1 as D (5 bases). This CDR3 is built from 12 residues. CDR1 is MNHEY and CDR2 is SMNVEV in the germline V gene (reference sequence). V lost 6 bases and J lost 6, with 10 bases in between. CDR3 in amino acids: CASRGPPDTQYF. In nucleotides, the CDR3 is TGTGCCAGCAGGGGGCCCCCTGATACGCAGTATTTT.

This chain links TRBV30 with TRBJ2-3, with TRBD2 matching 8 bases. J lost 2 bases, V lost 2 bases, and 12 bases had no gene match. From germline, CDR1 is GTSNPN and CDR2 SVGIG (reference sequence). The CDR3 consists of 17 residues. The CDR3 nucleotides are TGTGCCTGGAGTATGGGGCAAGCGGGGGCGTTCACAGATACGCAGTATTTT. It encodes CAWSMGQAGAFTDTQYF.

This chain uses TRBV9 with TRBJ1-2; TRBD1 is a possible D gene (5 bases). V was trimmed by 0 bases and J by 2 bases, leaving 11 bases between them. The length of the CDR3 is 15 residues. CDR1 SGDLS and CDR2 YYNGEE come from the germline V gene. The CDR3, as DNA: TGTGCCAGCAGCGTAGAAGGCAGGGAAAACTATGGCTACACCTTC. As protein: CASSVEGRENYGYTF.

The chain employs TRBV10-3 and TRBJ2-5, with 9 bases fitting TRBD2. The CDR3 covers 14 residues. Germline V lookup: CDR1 ENHRY, CDR2 SYGVKD. J lost 3 bases, V lost 4 bases, and 3 bases had no gene match. CDR3 region: CAISGLAAKETQYF. CDR3 bases: TGTGCCATCAGTGGACTAGCGGCGAAAGAGACCCAGTACTTC.

This chain uses TRBV6-5 with TRBJ1-1, with TRBD1 matching 8 bases. Germline CDR1 is MNHEY and CDR2 is SVGAGI. Trimming took 2 bases from V and 4 from J; bases not matched to a gene: 0. The CDR3 has 13 residues. The CDR3 nucleotides are TGTGCCAGCAGTTACGGACAGGGCACTGAAGCTTTCTTT. Translated: CASSYGQGTEAFF.

This chain connects TRBV5-1 to TRBJ1-1; D is perhaps TRBD1 (6 bases). The germline CDR1 and CDR2 sequences are SGHRS and YFSETQ. CDR3 length: 17 residues. V was shortened by 4 bases and J by 3 bases, with 22 bases between the two germline ends. CDR3 residues: CASSPLGGGSKDTEAFF. The DNA for the CDR3 is TGCGCCAGCAGCCCCCTAGGGGGGGGAAGTAAGGACACTGAAGCTTTCTTT.

The CDR3 sequence is CASSPSGGSTDTQYF. The DNA of the CDR3 is TGCGCCAGCAGCCCCAGCGGGGGGAGCACAGATACGCAGTATTTT. The chain uses TRBV5-1 and TRBJ2-3, with 9 bases matching TRBD2. This CDR3 spans 15 amino acids. The germline V gene has CDR1 SGHRS and CDR2 YFSETQ. Unmatched junction bases numbered 3, after V lost 4 bases and J lost 0 bases.

V gene TRBV2 combines with J gene TRBJ2-7, with TRBD2 matching over 7 bases. V lost 3 bases and J lost 4; bases outside the gene matches: 21. The CDR3 consists of 19 residues. Germline CDR1 reads SNHLY; CDR2 reads FYNNEI. CDR3 residues: CASSDHRPPPAGLAYEQYF. CDR3 in DNA: TGTGCCAGCAGTGACCACCGCCCCCCCCCAGCGGGACTGGCATACGAGCAGTACTTC.

The rearrangement uses TRBV6-5 and TRBJ1-2; D ambiguous. In germline, CDR1 is MNHEY, CDR2 SVGAGI. This CDR3 comprises 14 residues. With 6 bases removed from V and 0 bases from J, the gap between germline ends came to 11 bases. The CDR3 bases are TGTGCCAGCAGGGACTTACGCCCTAACTATGGCTACACCTTC. As protein: CASRDLRPNYGYTF.